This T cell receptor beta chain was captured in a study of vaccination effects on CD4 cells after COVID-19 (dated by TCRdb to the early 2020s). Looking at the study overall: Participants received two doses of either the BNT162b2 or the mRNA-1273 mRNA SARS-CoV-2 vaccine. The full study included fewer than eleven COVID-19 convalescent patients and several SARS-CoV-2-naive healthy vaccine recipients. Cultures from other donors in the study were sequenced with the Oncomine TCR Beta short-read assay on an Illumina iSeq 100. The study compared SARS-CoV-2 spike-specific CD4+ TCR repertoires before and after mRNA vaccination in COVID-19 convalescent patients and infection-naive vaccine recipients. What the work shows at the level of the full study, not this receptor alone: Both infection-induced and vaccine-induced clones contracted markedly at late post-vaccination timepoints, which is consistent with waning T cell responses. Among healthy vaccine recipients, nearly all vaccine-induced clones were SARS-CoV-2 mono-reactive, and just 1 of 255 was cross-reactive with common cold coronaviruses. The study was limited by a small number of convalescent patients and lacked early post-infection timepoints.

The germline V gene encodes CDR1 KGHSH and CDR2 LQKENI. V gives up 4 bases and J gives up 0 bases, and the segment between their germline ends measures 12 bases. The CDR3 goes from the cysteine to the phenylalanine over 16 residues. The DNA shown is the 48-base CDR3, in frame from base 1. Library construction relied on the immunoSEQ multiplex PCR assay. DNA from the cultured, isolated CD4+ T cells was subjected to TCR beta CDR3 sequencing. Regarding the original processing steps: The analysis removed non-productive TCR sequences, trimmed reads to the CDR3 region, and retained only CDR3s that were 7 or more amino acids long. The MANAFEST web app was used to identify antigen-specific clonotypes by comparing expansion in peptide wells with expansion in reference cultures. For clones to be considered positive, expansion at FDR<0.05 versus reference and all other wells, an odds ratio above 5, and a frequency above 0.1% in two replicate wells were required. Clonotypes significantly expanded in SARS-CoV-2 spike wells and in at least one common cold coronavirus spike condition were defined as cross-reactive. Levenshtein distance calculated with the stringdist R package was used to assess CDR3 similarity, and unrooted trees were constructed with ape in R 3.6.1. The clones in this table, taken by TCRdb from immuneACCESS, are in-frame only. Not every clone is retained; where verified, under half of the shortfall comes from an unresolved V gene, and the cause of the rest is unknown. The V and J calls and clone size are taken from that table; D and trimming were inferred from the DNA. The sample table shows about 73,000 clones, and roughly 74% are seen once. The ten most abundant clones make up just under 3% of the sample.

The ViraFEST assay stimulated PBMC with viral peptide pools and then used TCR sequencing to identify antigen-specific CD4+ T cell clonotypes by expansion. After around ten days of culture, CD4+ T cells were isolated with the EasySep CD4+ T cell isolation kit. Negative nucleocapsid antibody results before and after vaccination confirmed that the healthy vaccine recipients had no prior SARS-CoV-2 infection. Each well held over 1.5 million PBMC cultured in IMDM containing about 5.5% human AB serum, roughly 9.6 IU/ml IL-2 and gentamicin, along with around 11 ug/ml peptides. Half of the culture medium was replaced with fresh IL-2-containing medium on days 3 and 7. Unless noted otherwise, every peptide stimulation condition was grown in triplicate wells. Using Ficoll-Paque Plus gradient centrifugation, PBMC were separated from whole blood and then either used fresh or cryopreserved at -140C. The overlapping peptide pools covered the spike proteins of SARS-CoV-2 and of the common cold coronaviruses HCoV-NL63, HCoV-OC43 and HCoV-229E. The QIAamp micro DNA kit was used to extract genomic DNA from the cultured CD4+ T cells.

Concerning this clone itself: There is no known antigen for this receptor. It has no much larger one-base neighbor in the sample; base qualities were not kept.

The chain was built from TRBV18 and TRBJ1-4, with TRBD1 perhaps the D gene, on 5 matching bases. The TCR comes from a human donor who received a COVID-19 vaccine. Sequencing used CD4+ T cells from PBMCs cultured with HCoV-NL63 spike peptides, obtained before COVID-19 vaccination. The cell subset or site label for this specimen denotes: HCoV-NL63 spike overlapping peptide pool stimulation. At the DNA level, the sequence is TGTGCCAGCTCACGCTCGCAGGGAGCAACTAATGAAAAACTGTTTTTT. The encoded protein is CASSRSQGATNEKLFF.